This TCR beta chain stems from a study of blood T cell repertoires in COVID-19 (TCRdb year 2020). Turning to the overall study: Collaborator samples came from the United States, Italy and Spain and covered acute and convalescent phases of COVID-19. The material from the prospective study consisted of cDNA or gDNA derived from T cells, B-cell-depleted T cells, or PBMCs. Subjects who had been exposed to COVID-19, were actively infected with it, or had recovered from it provided the deeply sampled blood TCRbeta repertoires that made up the dataset. The repertoires were made available in a free public database intended to serve as a resource for research on the immune response to SARS-CoV-2. Samples were obtained from the ongoing ImmuneRACE study (first 160 participants) and from over a thousand subjects provided by 6 global collaborators. Sample metadata almost always included a de-identified subject ID, COVID-19 status, age in years and sex. HLA class I and class II types, where available, came from metadata supplied by the sample provider rather than from assay-based typing.

TCRbeta CDR3 regions were amplified from genomic DNA using the immunoSEQ Assay, a bias-controlled multiplex PCR. The paper's processing steps were these. The number of nucleated cells in each sample was estimated from the amplification of reference gene primers within the assay. To quantify the absolute abundance of each unique TCRbeta CDR3 rearrangement, sequence reads were collapsed and filtered. For each sample, productive Simpson clonality was calculated as the square root of Simpson's diversity index across productive rearrangements. TCRdb stores this immuneACCESS table with in-frame sequences only. Part of the clones is absent; in the studies checked, under half of the shortfall reflects unresolved V genes, and no reason is known for the rest. V and J calls and clone size are copied from that table; D and trimming were computed from the DNA. The sample table contains 30,000 or so clones; only one count was recorded for approximately 92% of them. Around a sixth of the sample is held by the ten biggest clonotypes.

Based on the germline V gene (reference sequence), the CDR1 and CDR2 sequences are LNHDA and SQIVND. The CDR3 contains 14 residues, cysteine and phenylalanine counted. This entry keeps only the CDR3 DNA: 42 bases, framed from base 1. Relative to germline, V is 5 bases shorter and J is 4 bases shorter, with 12 bases between their ends. The investigation overall reported the following: Clinical and demographic metadata were provided uncurated, with the amount varying by source and participant.

A remark on this clone: Its antigen remains unidentified. No much larger clone is present one base from it, and per-base qualities are unavailable.

Collaborating institutions collected whole blood in K2EDTA tubes following their own protocols. For TCRbeta analysis, collaborators shipped samples in one of three forms: frozen whole blood, isolated PBMCs, or DNA extracted from either of those sample types. This TCR was recovered from an older man with acute or convalescent COVID-19. The rearrangement joined TRBV19 to TRBJ1-5, with TRBD1 perhaps the D gene, on 6 matching bases. Source material: peripheral blood. The CDR3 loop reads CASSVRGANQPQHF. The DNA sequence is given as TGTGCCAGTAGTGTCAGGGGAGCAAATCAGCCCCAGCATTTT.